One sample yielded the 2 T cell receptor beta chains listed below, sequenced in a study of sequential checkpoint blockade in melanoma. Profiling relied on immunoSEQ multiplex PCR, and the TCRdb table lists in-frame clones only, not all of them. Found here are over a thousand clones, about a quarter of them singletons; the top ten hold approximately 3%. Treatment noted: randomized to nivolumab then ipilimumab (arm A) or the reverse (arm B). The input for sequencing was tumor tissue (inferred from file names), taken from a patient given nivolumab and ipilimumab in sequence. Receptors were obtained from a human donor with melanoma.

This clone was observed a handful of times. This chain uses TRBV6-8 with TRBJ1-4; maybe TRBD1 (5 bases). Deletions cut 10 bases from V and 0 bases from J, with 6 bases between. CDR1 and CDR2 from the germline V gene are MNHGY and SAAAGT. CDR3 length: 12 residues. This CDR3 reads CAIRATNEKLFF. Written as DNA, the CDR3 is TGTGCCATCAGGGCAACTAATGAAAAACTGTTTTTT.

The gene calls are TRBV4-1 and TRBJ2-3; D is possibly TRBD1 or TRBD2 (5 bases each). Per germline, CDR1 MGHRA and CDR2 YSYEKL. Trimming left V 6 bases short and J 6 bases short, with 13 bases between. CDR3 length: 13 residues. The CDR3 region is CASSLEWGDTQYF. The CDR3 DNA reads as TGCGCCAGCAGTCTGGAATGGGGGGATACGCAGTATTTT.